The 25 T cell receptor beta chains presented below share a single source sample, sequenced in a study of blood T cell repertoires in COVID-19. Profiled with immunoSEQ multiplex PCR; TCRdb holds only in-frame clones, not every one. The sample carries 250,000 to 350,000 clones, around 87% recorded once. The sequencing input was peripheral blood. These receptors originate from a woman aged 50 to 60 with active or convalescent COVID-19.

The V and J genes are TRBV30 and TRBJ2-1; D uncertain. This CDR3 spans 14 amino acids. The V gene lost 5 bases and the J gene lost 4 bases, with 15 bases spanning the gap. The germline gives CDR1 GTSNPN, CDR2 SVGIG (reference sequence). The CDR3 nucleotides read TGTGCCTGGTCCGATTGGTCCCTATACAATGAGCAGTTCTTC. This translates into CAWSDWSLYNEQFF.

The count of this clone is one. The genes are TRBV6-6 and TRBJ2-1; TRBD1 is a possible D gene (7 bases). Germline CDR1 and CDR2: MNHNY and SVGAGI (reference sequence). V lost 7 bases to trimming and J lost 8 bases, with 15 bases between them. The CDR3 extends over 13 amino acids. The CDR3 is CASTQGGRDEQFF. The CDR3 bases are TGTGCCAGCACCCAGGGGGGAAGAGATGAGCAGTTCTTC.

This chain uses TRBV7-9 with TRBJ2-3, with D possibly being TRBD1 (6 bases). The V end lost 5 bases, the J end lost 6 bases, and 18 bases lay between the germline ends. The CDR3 runs to 15 residues. From germline, CDR1 is SEHNR and CDR2 FQNEAQ (reference sequence). The CDR3 nucleotides read TGTGCCAGCAGCCGTACAGGGTGGGGGACGGATACGCAGTATTTT. Amino acid sequence: CASSRTGWGTDTQYF.

V usage is TRBV18 and J usage is TRBJ2-7; 11 nucleotides line up with TRBD1. Germline V gene data show CDR1 as KGHSH and CDR2 as LQKENI. CDR3 length equals 16 residues. The V gene end was trimmed by 1 base and the J gene end by 5 bases; junction bases not matched to a gene: 7. Here the CDR3 DNA reads TGTGCCAGCTCACCACGGACAGGGGGCCGGAGGGACGAGCAGTACTTC. The encoded protein is CASSPRTGGRRDEQYF.

This chain joins TRBV6-5 and TRBJ2-7; D is undetermined. Trimming cost V 7 bases and J 1 base, with 17 bases left between them. The germline V gene encodes CDR1 MNHEY and CDR2 SVGAGI. This CDR3 is 15 amino acids long. Written as DNA, the CDR3 is TGTGCCAGCACCAAGTCCGTCCCGACTTCCTACGAGCAGTACTTC. Amino acid sequence: CASTKSVPTSYEQYF.

The V and J genes are TRBV6-5 and TRBJ2-7, with TRBD1 identical over 7 bases. J lost 3 bases, V lost 6 bases, and 11 bases had no gene match. CDR1 and CDR2 (germline): MNHEY, SVGAGI. This CDR3 contains 15 residues. CDR3 amino acids: CASRDRPDYYYEQYF. CDR3 bases: TGTGCCAGCAGGGACAGGCCCGACTACTACTACGAGCAGTACTTC.

The V call is TRBV7-2, the J call TRBJ2-7; D call uncertain. Germline lookup yields CDR1 SGHTA and CDR2 FQGNSA. The CDR3 contains 14 residues. Deletions cut 4 bases from V and 3 bases from J, with 13 bases between. The CDR3 DNA reads TGTGCCAGCAGCTCACGTGCTGAGATCTACGAGCAGTACTTC. The encoded protein is CASSSRAEIYEQYF.

This chain links TRBV15 with TRBJ1-6; D unresolved. V shed 0 bases and J shed 13 bases, with 10 bases lying between them. The CDR3 runs 13 residues. Germline V gene sequence: CDR1 LNHNV, CDR2 YYDKDF (reference sequence). Written as DNA, the CDR3 is TGTGCCACCAGCAGAGATCTACCCGAGCCCCTCCACTTT. It codes for CATSRDLPEPLHF.

This CDR3 reads CASSHARLGANVLTF. The DNA for the CDR3 is TGTGCCAGCAGCCATGCGCGTTTAGGGGCCAACGTCCTGACTTTC. This chain joins TRBV3-1 (or the pseudogene TRBV3-2) and TRBJ2-6; D ambiguous. Germline values: CDR1 LGHDT, CDR2 YNNKEL (reference sequence). The CDR3 extends over 15 amino acids. V lost 3 bases and J lost 4, with 10 bases in between.

Here the CDR3 DNA reads TGTGCCAGCAGCAGGACAGGGACGTCCTACGAGCAGTACTTC. Residues: CASSRTGTSYEQYF. J is TRBJ2-7 and V is TRBV7-2; 8 nucleotides align to TRBD1. CDR3 length equals 14 residues. Germline CDR1 SGHTA, CDR2 FQGNSA. With V trimmed by 5 bases and J by 1 base, 4 bases remained unmatched.

This clone occurred once. This chain joins TRBV18 and TRBJ1-1, with a tentative D call TRBD1 (6 bases). The CDR3 length is 15 residues. V lost 3 bases to trimming and J lost 4 bases, with 15 bases between them. Germline values: CDR1 KGHSH, CDR2 LQKENI. DNA of the CDR3: TGTGCCAGCTCACCCCCTCGGGGGGCAGGCACTGAAGCTTTCTTT. Amino acids: CASSPPRGAGTEAFF.

The rearrangement uses TRBV7-2 and TRBJ2-5; D ambiguous. Trimming took 4 bases from V and 3 from J, leaving 9 bases between them. The germline V gene has CDR1 SGHTA and CDR2 FQGNSA. The CDR3 runs 13 residues. The CDR3 DNA follows: TGTGCCAGCAGCTCAGCTTACAAAGAGACCCAGTACTTC. It translates to CASSSAYKETQYF.

The chain recombines TRBV4-3 with TRBJ2-5; no firm D call. The CDR3 is 13 residues long. CDR1 is LGHNA, CDR2 YSLEER, per germline. Trimming took off 0 bases at V and 11 bases at J, with 13 bases between the two ends. For the CDR3, the DNA is TGCGCCAGCAGCCAAGAAATAGAACTACCTCAGTACTTC. This sequence encodes CASSQEIELPQYF.

This clone was seen only a few times. V usage is TRBV30 and J usage is TRBJ1-2; D not certain. Trimming removed 0 bases at V and 5 bases at J, with 4 bases between. Germline-derived CDR1 and CDR2 are GTSNPN and SVGIG (reference sequence). This CDR3 region has 11 residues. CDR3 loop: CAWSVEYGYTF. CDR3 bases: TGTGCCTGGAGTGTCGAGTATGGCTACACCTTC.

This clone was observed once. This sequence joins TRBV28 and TRBJ2-1, with D maybe TRBD2 (6 bases). The ends were cut back, 4 bases at V and 8 bases at J, with 12 bases in the middle. Germline-derived CDR1 and CDR2 are MDHEN and SYDVKM. CDR3 length: 13 residues. CDR3 in DNA: TGTGCCAGCAGTTCGGAGGGTAGCGATGAGCAGTTCTTC. It is translated as CASSSEGSDEQFF.

This clone came up once. V usage is TRBV6-5 and J usage is TRBJ2-7; 10 positions match TRBD1. The CDR3 is 14 residues long. The V gene's germline CDR1 is MNHEY and CDR2 SVGAGI. Trimming at V came to 9 bases and at J to 5 bases, leaving 10 bases not matched to a gene. In DNA form, the CDR3 reads TGTGCCAGTCGACCTAGACAGGGGGCTAACGAGCAGTACTTC. Encoded protein: CASRPRQGANEQYF.

The chain is built from TRBV14 and TRBJ1-6; D may be TRBD1 (6 bases). This CDR3 is built from 13 residues. Per germline, CDR1 SGHDN and CDR2 FVKESK. Between the trimmed V and J ends, which lost 7 bases and 8 bases, there was a span of 12 bases. In DNA, the CDR3 is TGTGCCAGCACCCAGGGGCCCTATTCACCCCTCCACTTT. It is translated as CASTQGPYSPLHF.

This chain joins TRBV28 and TRBJ1-6; weak D call: TRBD1 (6 bases). Germline V gene sequence: CDR1 MDHEN, CDR2 SYDVKM. The CDR3 contains 15 residues. Trimming removed 6 bases from V and 8 bases from J, with 17 bases in between. CDR3 in DNA: TGTGCCAGCAGACGAACTAGAGGGGGGGATTCACCCCTCCACTTT. Its protein is CASRRTRGGDSPLHF.

This chain uses TRBV28 with TRBJ1-3, with a weak D call TRBD1 (5 bases). The CDR3 extends over 15 amino acids. CDR1 and CDR2 (germline): MDHEN, SYDVKM. V was cut by 3 bases and J by 2 bases, with 11 bases left in between. DNA of the CDR3: TGTGCCAGCAGTTTGTTTGTCAGGGCTGGAAACACCATATATTTT. This gives the protein CASSLFVRAGNTIYF.

Many counts were recorded for this clone. The chain joins TRBV7-6 to TRBJ2-7; TRBD1 matches at 8 bases. CDR1 SGHVS and CDR2 FNYEAQ come from the germline V gene. This CDR3 is built from 16 residues. V lost 7 bases to trimming and J lost 1 base; unmatched junction nucleotides: 12. CDR3 sequence: CASTAELGQASYEQYF. The DNA of the CDR3 is TGTGCCAGCACCGCCGAACTGGGACAGGCATCCTACGAGCAGTACTTC.

The V call is TRBV19, the J call TRBJ2-1, with 8 bases that match TRBD2. Germline loops: CDR1 LNHDA, CDR2 SQIVND (reference sequence). Unmatched junction bases numbered 5, after V lost 0 bases and J lost 4 bases. The CDR3 is made up of 16 amino acids. The CDR3 DNA follows: TGTGCCAGTAGTATAGAGGGGACTAGGGGGTACAATGAGCAGTTCTTC. This codes for CASSIEGTRGYNEQFF.

This chain connects TRBV3-1 (or the pseudogene TRBV3-2) to TRBJ2-1; TRBD1 might be the D (5 bases). The V end lost 5 bases, the J end lost 8 bases, and 19 bases lay between the germline ends. CDR1 and CDR2 from the germline V gene are LGHDT and YNNKEL (reference sequence). CDR3 length equals 15 residues. The CDR3 reads CASSYDRHWRDEQFF. CDR3 DNA: TGTGCCAGCAGCTACGACAGACATTGGAGAGATGAGCAGTTCTTC.

The chain links TRBV28 to TRBJ2-3; possible D gene TRBD2, 6 bases. The CDR3 contains 12 residues. Trimming cost V 8 bases and J 4 bases, with 10 bases left between them. The V gene's germline CDR1 is MDHEN and CDR2 SYDVKM. DNA for the CDR3: TGTGCCAGCGGGACTCTCCCAGATACGCAGTATTTT. This sequence encodes CASGTLPDTQYF.

The chain has TRBV18 and TRBJ2-7; 7 bases are a match to TRBD2. V shed 5 bases and J 5 bases; nucleotides not matched to a gene: 6. CDR3 length equals 13 residues. Germline loops: CDR1 KGHSH, CDR2 LQKENI. CDR3 amino acids: CASSENGGNEQYF. CDR3 sequence (DNA): TGTGCCAGCTCAGAAAACGGGGGGAACGAGCAGTACTTC.

This chain joins TRBV7-3 and TRBJ2-3; 15 positions match TRBD2. V dropped 5 bases and J dropped 11; count of bases not matched to a gene: 5. This CDR3 has 14 residues. The germline CDR1 and CDR2 sequences are SGHTA and FQGTGA. CDR3: CASSPRTSGGGQYF. The CDR3 DNA sequence: TGTGCCAGCAGCCCACGGACTAGCGGGGGGGGGCAGTATTTT.